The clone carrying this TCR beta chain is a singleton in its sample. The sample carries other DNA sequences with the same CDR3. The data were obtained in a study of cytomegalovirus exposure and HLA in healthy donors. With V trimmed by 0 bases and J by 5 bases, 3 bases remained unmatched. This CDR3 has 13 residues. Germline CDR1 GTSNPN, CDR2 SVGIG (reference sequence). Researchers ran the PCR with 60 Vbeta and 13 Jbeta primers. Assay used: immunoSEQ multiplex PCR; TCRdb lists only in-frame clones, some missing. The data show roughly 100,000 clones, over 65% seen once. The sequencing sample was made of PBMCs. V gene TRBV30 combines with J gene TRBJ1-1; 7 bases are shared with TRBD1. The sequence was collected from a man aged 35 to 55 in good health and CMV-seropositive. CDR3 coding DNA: TGTGCCTGGAGTGTACTCAGGGGGACTGAAGCTTTCTTT. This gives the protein CAWSVLRGTEAFF.